What follows are 27 T cell receptor beta chains derived from one specimen sequenced in a study of T cells in Graves' hyperthyroidism and ophthalmopathy. TCR beta CDR3 sequences were amplified from RNA transcripts. Initially, a first-round RT-PCR of the TCR CDR3 employed the HTBI primer set. Each CDR3 protein is one row after TCRdb ran MiXCR on the multiplex PCR reads. The sample records roughly 740,000 distinct CDR3 sequences, 16% being singletons. Sequenced material: blood. Every receptor here comes from a man aged 18 to 29 with Graves' hyperthyroidism.

This clonotype came up many times. The chain carries TRBV28 and TRBJ2-7, with 10 bases aligning to TRBD2. There are 17 residues in the CDR3. With V trimmed by 5 bases and J by 5 bases, 15 bases remained unmatched. Germline CDR1 is MDHEN and CDR2 is SYDVKM. The CDR3 is CASSPAPGSSGRNEQYF. The CDR3 nucleotides read TGTGCCAGCAGTCCAGCCCCCGGGAGTAGCGGGAGGAACGAGCAGTACTTC. Based on the CDR3 plus reference TRBV28 and TRBJ2-7, the full variable domain is DVKVTQSSRYLVKRTGEKVFLECVQDMDHENMFWYRQDPGLGLRLIYFSYDVKMKEKGDIPEGYSVSREKKERFSLILESASTNQTSMYLCASSPAPGSSGRNEQYFGPGTRLTVT.

This clonotype was counted ten times or more. The J gene is TRBJ2-5, the V gene TRBV11-2, with D hard to call. Germline lookup yields CDR1 SGHAT and CDR2 FQNNGV. This CDR3 spans 14 amino acids. Between the trimmed V and J ends, which lost 1 base and 5 bases, there was a span of 11 bases. In nucleotides, the CDR3 is TGTGCCAGCAGCTTAGGTTACTCCTCGGAGACCCAGTACTTC. Its protein product is CASSLGYSSETQYF.

This clonotype was recorded at least ten times. This sequence joins TRBV6-1 and TRBJ2-5; 7 bases match TRBD2. Germline assignment: CDR1 MNHNS and CDR2 SASEGT. Trimming took 5 bases from V and 2 from J; bases not matched to a gene: 14. The CDR3 is 17 amino acids. The CDR3 DNA reads TGTGCCAGCAGTTATGACGTGGCGGGAGAGATTCAAGAGACCCAGTACTTC. This codes for CASSYDVAGEIQETQYF.

This chain joins TRBV4-1 and TRBJ1-1; D is unclear. CDR1 and CDR2 (germline): MGHRA, YSYEKL. Deletions cut 3 bases from V and 1 base from J, with 15 bases between. The CDR3 covers 16 residues. CDR3 region: CASSHPGGERNTEAFF. DNA of the CDR3: TGCGCCAGCAGCCACCCGGGAGGAGAGCGGAACACTGAAGCTTTCTTT.

In this sample, this clonotype turned up a few times. The chain employs TRBV7-2 and TRBJ2-2; weak D call: TRBD2 (6 bases). V lost 4 bases to trimming and J lost 1 base, with 13 bases between them. The CDR3 runs 16 residues. In germline, CDR1 is SGHTA, CDR2 FQGNSA. The CDR3, as DNA: TGTGCCAGCAGCTATTCCGGCGGGGTGAACACCGGGGAGCTGTTTTTT. Its protein is CASSYSGGVNTGELFF.

This clonotype was seen only a few times. The chain recombines TRBV20-1 with TRBJ2-1; TRBD2 aligns across 9 bases. The J segment lost 2 bases and the V segment lost 5 bases, leaving 10 bases of the junction unmatched. The CDR3 has 16 amino acids. Germline V gene sequence: CDR1 DFQATT, CDR2 SNEGSKA (reference sequence). CDR3 bases: TGCAGTGCTTGCTCCTTAGCGGGAGCAACCTACAATGAGCAGTTCTTC. It is translated as CSACSLAGATYNEQFF.

This clonotype occurred many times. This chain links TRBV7-2 with TRBJ2-3; D gene ambiguous. Germline V gene data show CDR1 as SGHTA and CDR2 as FQGNSA. V lost 4 bases, J lost 6 bases, and 8 bases lay in between. This CDR3 is 12 amino acids long. The chain's CDR3 is CASSSAGDTQYF. For the CDR3, the DNA is TGTGCCAGCAGCTCAGCCGGGGATACGCAGTATTTT.

This clonotype was seen only a few times. The chain joins TRBV19 to TRBJ2-1; D not certain. Trimming left V 3 bases short and J 5 bases short, with 5 bases between. This CDR3 is 12 amino acids long. Germline CDR1 and CDR2: LNHDA and SQIVND (reference sequence). CDR3 nucleotide sequence: TGTGCCAGTAGTATTTGGGACAATGAGCAGTTCTTC. This gives the protein CASSIWDNEQFF.

In its sample, this clonotype was seen a few times. This chain connects TRBV19 to TRBJ2-7, with 8 bases identical to TRBD2. The germline V gene has CDR1 LNHDA and CDR2 SQIVND (reference sequence). The CDR3 covers 14 residues. Trimming at V came to 3 bases and at J to 7 bases, leaving 8 bases not matched to a gene. The CDR3 DNA sequence: TGTGCCAGTAGTATGGCTAGCGGGTCCGGGGAGCAGTACTTC. Residues: CASSMASGSGEQYF.

This sequence joins TRBV25-1 and TRBJ2-2; D might be TRBD1 or TRBD2, each matching 6 bases. Trimming removed 6 bases from V and 3 bases from J, with 14 bases in between. The germline V gene has CDR1 MGHDK and CDR2 SYGVNS. The CDR3 is 15 amino acids. CDR3: CASSAGGGYTGELFF. Written as DNA, the CDR3 is TGTGCCAGCAGCGCCGGAGGGGGGTACACCGGGGAGCTGTTTTTT.

The chain links TRBV9 to TRBJ2-3; 7 bases are a match to TRBD2. The V gene's germline CDR1 is SGDLS and CDR2 YYNGEE. The trim removed 0 bases at V and 4 bases at J, leaving 5 bases unmatched. This CDR3 region has 15 residues. The chain's CDR3 is CASSVDRGRADTQYF. CDR3 nucleotides: TGTGCCAGCAGCGTAGATCGGGGGAGGGCAGATACGCAGTATTTT.

The V call is TRBV10-3, the J call TRBJ2-3; tentatively, D is TRBD2 (5 bases). The germline V gene encodes CDR1 ENHRY and CDR2 SYGVKD. This CDR3 is 14 amino acids long. V dropped 0 bases and J dropped 2 bases, with 6 bases sitting between them. The DNA for the CDR3 is TGTGCCATCAGTGAGTCCGGGGACACAGATACGCAGTATTTT. Its protein is CAISESGDTDTQYF.

This clonotype came up a few times. The chain combines TRBV29-1 with TRBJ2-4; TRBD1 matches at 11 bases. Germline V gives CDR1 SQVTM, CDR2 ANQGSEA. The J segment lost 7 bases and the V segment lost 7 bases, leaving 3 bases of the junction unmatched. The CDR3 runs 12 residues. The CDR3 protein is CSAGTGGNIQYF. CDR3 nucleotide sequence: TGCAGCGCCGGGACAGGGGGGAACATTCAGTACTTC. Using reference TRBV29-1 and TRBJ2-4 for the parts outside the CDR3, the full variable domain is SAVISQKPSRDICQRGTSLTIQCQVDSQVTMMFWYRQQPGQSLTLIATANQGSEATYESGFVIDKFPISRPNLTFSTLTVSNMSPEDSSIYLCSAGTGGNIQYFGAGTRLSVL.

This clonotype was recorded at least ten times. The CDR3 DNA follows: TGTGCCAGCAGCTTAGATGGGACAGTCACTGCCTACGAGCAGTACTTC. Its translation is CASSLDGTVTAYEQYF. The V gene is TRBV11-2, the J gene TRBJ2-7, with 7 nucleotides matching TRBD1. The trim removed 0 bases at V and 2 bases at J, leaving 7 bases unmatched. The CDR3 totals 16 residues. Looked up from germline, CDR1 is SGHAT and CDR2 is FQNNGV.

Ten or more counts support this clonotype. This sequence joins TRBV20-1 and TRBJ1-2, with D hard to call. Germline CDR1 reads DFQATT; CDR2 reads SNEGSKA (reference sequence). The length of the CDR3 is 14 residues. V lost 6 bases and J 2 bases, leaving 16 bases between the germline ends. CDR3 in amino acids: CSASVVVSNYGYTF. In DNA, the CDR3 is TGCAGTGCCAGCGTGGTAGTTTCAAACTATGGCTACACCTTC.

This clonotype was counted many times. Written as DNA, the CDR3 is TGTGCCAGCCAACAGGGAAATCAGCCCCAGCATTTT. This sequence encodes CASQQGNQPQHF. The gene calls are TRBV2 and TRBJ1-5; D is possibly TRBD1 (6 bases). Germline CDR1 and CDR2: SNHLY and FYNNEI. The CDR3 sequence is 12 residues long. With 8 bases removed from V and 4 bases from J, the gap between germline ends came to 9 bases.

The genes are TRBV5-6 and TRBJ2-6; D may correspond to TRBD1 or TRBD2 (5 bases each). Germline CDR1 is SGHDT and CDR2 is YYEEEE. The ends were cut back, 9 bases at V and 1 base at J, with 8 bases in the middle. This CDR3 is 13 amino acids long. The CDR3 reads CATGTSGANVLTF. CDR3 bases: TGTGCCACCGGGACGTCTGGGGCCAACGTCCTGACTTTC.

V gene TRBV28 combines with J gene TRBJ1-5, with a possible D match to TRBD1 (5 bases). Per germline, CDR1 MDHEN and CDR2 SYDVKM. Deletions cut 8 bases from V and 7 bases from J, with 12 bases between. The CDR3 runs 12 residues. The CDR3 DNA reads TGTGCCAGCCAACCAAGGGGACAGCCCCAGCATTTT. Amino acids: CASQPRGQPQHF.

There are a few counts of this clonotype. The V gene is TRBV28, the J gene TRBJ1-5; TRBD1 might be the D (5 bases). V was pared by 2 bases and J by 5 bases, with 16 bases between. The CDR3 extends over 16 amino acids. Germline CDR1 and CDR2: MDHEN and SYDVKM. CDR3 nucleotide sequence: TGTGCCAGCAGTTTAGGGGACCAGACACTGTATCAGCCCCAGCATTTT. This sequence encodes CASSLGDQTLYQPQHF.

This clonotype was counted at least ten times. The chain carries TRBV6-2 or TRBV6-3 and TRBJ1-1; D is unresolved. The CDR3 length is 13 residues. With 10 bases removed from V and 0 bases from J, the gap between germline ends came to 12 bases. The germline V gene has CDR1 MNHEY and CDR2 SVGEGT. CDR3 amino acids: CATRRRVNTEAFF. The CDR3, as DNA: TGTGCCACCAGGAGACGGGTGAACACTGAAGCTTTCTTT.

The chain carries TRBV11-1 and TRBJ2-5, with TRBD2 matching over 12 bases. CDR3 length: 15 amino acids. The ends lost 5 bases at V and 4 bases at J; junction bases unmatched: 5. Germline V lookup: CDR1 SGHAT, CDR2 FQDESV (reference sequence). The CDR3 loop reads CASSQTSGRGETQYF. CDR3 DNA sequence: TGTGCCAGCAGCCAGACTAGCGGGAGAGGAGAGACCCAGTACTTC.

This clonotype occurred a few times. The rearrangement joins TRBV4-3 to TRBJ2-7; D is unresolved. Germline values: CDR1 LGHNA, CDR2 YSLEER. The CDR3 has 17 residues. Trimming took 0 bases from V and 2 from J, leaving 17 bases between them. CDR3 DNA sequence: TGCGCCAGCAGCCAAGAGGATTTCTCAGGACGGCCCTACGAGCAGTACTTC. Its translation is CASSQEDFSGRPYEQYF.

This clonotype has at least ten counts. The V call is TRBV28, the J call TRBJ1-1; D is perhaps TRBD1 (6 bases). The CDR3 runs to 16 residues. V lost 6 bases, J lost 1 base, and 18 bases lay in between. The germline V gene has CDR1 MDHEN and CDR2 SYDVKM. CDR3 sequence: CASSKRGVPWNTEAFF. CDR3 coding DNA: TGTGCCAGCAGCAAAAGGGGGGTTCCATGGAACACTGAAGCTTTCTTT.

The chain uses TRBV7-9 and TRBJ2-3; D call uncertain. The V gene's germline CDR1 is SEHNR and CDR2 FQNEAQ (reference sequence). V lost 0 bases and J 0 bases, leaving 16 bases between the germline ends. The CDR3 length is 18 residues. CDR3 coding DNA: TGTGCCAGCAGCTTAGCGCTGAGCGAAGCCTCTAGCACAGATACGCAGTATTTT. Translating it yields CASSLALSEASSTDTQYF.

The chain recombines TRBV6-1 with TRBJ1-2, with 7 bases identical to TRBD1. The CDR3 sequence is 14 residues long. CDR1 and CDR2 from the germline V gene are MNHNS and SASEGT. With 6 bases clipped from V and 4 bases from J, the junction kept 8 bases outside the gene matches. The CDR3 region is CASRLNRGLYGYTF. DNA of the CDR3: TGTGCCAGCAGACTAAACAGGGGTCTCTATGGCTACACCTTC.

This clonotype was observed many times. Here the CDR3 reads CSARDLDYGGSNQNEQFF. DNA for the CDR3: TGCAGTGCTAGAGATCTGGACTATGGGGGCTCCAATCAAAATGAGCAGTTCTTC. The chain uses TRBV20-1 and TRBJ2-1; D assignment may be TRBD1 or TRBD2 (6 bases each). This CDR3 is built from 18 residues. V was pared by 0 bases and J by 7 bases, with 25 bases between. Germline V CDR1 and CDR2: DFQATT, SNEGSKA (reference sequence).

The chain has TRBV10-2 and TRBJ2-3; D gene unclear. There are 14 residues in the CDR3. With 4 bases removed from V and 4 bases from J, the gap between germline ends came to 12 bases. Germline assignment: CDR1 WSHSY and CDR2 SAAADI. The CDR3 region has the DNA TGCGCCAGCAGTGTTACCCCTGGACCAGATACGCAGTATTTT. Translating it yields CASSVTPGPDTQYF.